The present TCR beta chain was sequenced within a study of human T cells and chemical hapten exposure. Study background: There were weekly diphenylcyclopropenone doses to the scalp for patients throughout the roughly 25-week study. Study-level results: The study found expanded TCRs formed significantly more large CDR3 similarity clusters than controls.

Time point given: pre-sensitization, week 0. The treatment denotes: therapeutic diphenylcyclopropenone sensitization with weekly scalp DPC. The study drew its donors from alopecia patients who were 18 to 70 years old and suitable for DPC. MiXCR was run by TCRdb on the RACE reads, yielding one entry per CDR3 protein. Of a few hundred thousand distinct CDR3 sequences listed, just under 8% were seen once; the top ten hold 0.9% to 1.5%. A remark on this clonotype: What it binds is unknown.

Unmatched junction bases numbered 12, after V lost 5 bases and J lost 1 base. Germline V lookup: CDR1 SGHTA, CDR2 FQGNSA. The CDR3 is made up of 19 amino acids. The V call is TRBV7-2, the J call TRBJ2-6; 9 bases are a match to TRBD1. The sequence derives from a man aged 18 to 29 with alopecia areata. Some clones in this sample may be carry-over from other donors' samples. The input for sequencing was whole blood, taken in connection with sensitization to the hapten diphenylcyclopropenone (DPC). The CDR3: CASSGGPGQGASGANVLTF. The CDR3 DNA follows: TGTGCCAGCAGCGGGGGCCCGGGACAGGGAGCGTCTGGGGCCAACGTCCTGACTTTC.